The source of this T cell receptor beta chain is a study of T cell changes during pregnancy in multiple sclerosis. Profiled with immunoSEQ multiplex PCR; TCRdb holds only in-frame clones, not every one. The top ten clones hold about 27% of a sample with under 50,000 clones, about 90% of them seen once. This CDR3 comprises 16 residues. The V call is TRBV21-1, the J call TRBJ1-1; whether TRBD1, the table's D call, matches the DNA was not checked. TRBV21-1 is a pseudogene segment. This clonotype originated in a female donor with multiple sclerosis, enrolled in a pregnancy study. The sample in question was CD8+ T cells from peripheral blood mononuclear cells, obtained before pregnancy. The CDR3 loop is CASLRTGETSCAEAFF. The CDR3 DNA follows: TGTGCCAGCCTAAGGACAGGGGAAACCTCCTGCGCTGAAGCTTTCTTT.